This TCR beta chain originates from a study of regulatory T cells in long-lasting Graves disease. Broader study findings: With a small sample size, accuracy may have been reduced. Persistent disease showed a preference for TRBV28, TRBJ1-2 and TRBJ2-5. No thyroid tissue was studied; the work used peripheral blood only.

CDR3 size: 11 residues. The V gene lost 11 bases and the J gene lost 6 bases, with 13 bases spanning the gap. The germline gives CDR1 LNHDA, CDR2 SQIVND (reference sequence). A note on this clonotype: Antigen specificity is unknown.

Libraries of TCR beta came from iRepertoire HTBI primers plus Arm-PCR of CDR3 regions. TCRdb redid the calling of the multiplex PCR reads with MiXCR, one entry per CDR3 protein. The profile shows roughly 360,000 distinct CDR3 sequences, approximately 25% of them singletons. The time point was: persistent/refractory GD, antithyroid drugs over 5 years with positive TRAb. From RNA extracted from PBMCs, the TCR library was made. This chain links TRBV19 with TRBJ1-1; D remains unclear. The TCR was taken from a woman aged 40 to 49 with Graves disease. The sample in question was peripheral blood mononuclear cells (PBMCs), obtained when the disease was refractory, from a patient treated with antithyroid drugs. CDR3: CASHPASEAFF. As DNA, the CDR3 is TGTGCCTCGCATCCGGCCTCTGAAGCTTTCTTT.